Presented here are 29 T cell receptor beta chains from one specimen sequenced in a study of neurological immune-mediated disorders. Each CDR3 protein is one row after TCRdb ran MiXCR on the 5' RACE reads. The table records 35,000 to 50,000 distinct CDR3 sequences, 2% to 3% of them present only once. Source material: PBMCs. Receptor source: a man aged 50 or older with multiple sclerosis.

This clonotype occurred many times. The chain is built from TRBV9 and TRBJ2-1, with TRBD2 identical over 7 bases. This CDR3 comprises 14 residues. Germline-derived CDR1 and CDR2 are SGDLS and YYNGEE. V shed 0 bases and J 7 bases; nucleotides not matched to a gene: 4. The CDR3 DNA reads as TGTGCCAGCAGCGTAGCGGGGGGACGGAATGAGCAGTTCTTC. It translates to CASSVAGGRNEQFF.

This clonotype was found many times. In DNA form, the CDR3 reads TGTGCCAGCAGTTTCGGGCTAGCGGGGGACTTGCCAGAGACCCAGTACTTC. Residues: CASSFGLAGDLPETQYF. The chain uses TRBV12-3 or TRBV12-4 and TRBJ2-5; 10 bases agree with TRBD2. V lost 3 bases to trimming and J lost 4 bases; unmatched junction nucleotides: 11. This CDR3 has 17 amino acids.

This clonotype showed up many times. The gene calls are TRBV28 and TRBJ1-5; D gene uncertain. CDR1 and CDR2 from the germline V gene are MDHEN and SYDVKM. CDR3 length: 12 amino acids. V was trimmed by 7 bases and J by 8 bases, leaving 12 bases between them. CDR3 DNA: TGTGCCAGCACCCCTACGAGGAAGCCCCAGCATTTT. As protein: CASTPTRKPQHF. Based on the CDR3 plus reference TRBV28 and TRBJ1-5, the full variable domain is DVKVTQSSRYLVKRTGEKVFLECVQDMDHENMFWYRQDPGLGLRLIYFSYDVKMKEKGDIPEGYSVSREKKERFSLILESASTNQTSMYLCASTPTRKPQHFGDGTRLSIL.

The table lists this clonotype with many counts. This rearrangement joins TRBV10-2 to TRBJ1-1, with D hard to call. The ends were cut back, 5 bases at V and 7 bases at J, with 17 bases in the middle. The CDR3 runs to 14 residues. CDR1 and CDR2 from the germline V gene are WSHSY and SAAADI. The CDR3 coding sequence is TGCGCCAGCAGTATGACAAGGACGGCTCGTGAAGCTTTCTTT. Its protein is CASSMTRTAREAFF.

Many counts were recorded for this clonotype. The CDR3 region has the DNA TGTGCCAGCGGAGGGCAGTACAATGAGCAGTTCTTC. Its protein product is CASGGQYNEQFF. The chain links TRBV9 to TRBJ2-1, with TRBD2 as a possible D gene (6 bases). The V gene lost 7 bases and the J gene lost 4 bases, with 9 bases spanning the gap. The germline V gene encodes CDR1 SGDLS and CDR2 YYNGEE. The CDR3 sequence is 12 residues long.

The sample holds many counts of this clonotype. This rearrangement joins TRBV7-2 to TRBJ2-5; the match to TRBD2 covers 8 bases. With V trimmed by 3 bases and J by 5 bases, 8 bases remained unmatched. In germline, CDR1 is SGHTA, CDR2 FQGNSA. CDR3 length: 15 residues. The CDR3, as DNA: TGTGCCAGCAGCTTTGCGGGGGGCGAAATGGAGACCCAGTACTTC. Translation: CASSFAGGEMETQYF.

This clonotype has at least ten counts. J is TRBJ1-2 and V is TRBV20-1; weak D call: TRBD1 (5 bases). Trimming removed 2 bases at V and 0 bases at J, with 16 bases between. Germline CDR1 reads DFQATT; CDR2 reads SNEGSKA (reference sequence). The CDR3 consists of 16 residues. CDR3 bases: TGCAGTGCTAGATTGGCTTGGGGGTCCACTAACTATGGCTACACCTTC. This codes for CSARLAWGSTNYGYTF.

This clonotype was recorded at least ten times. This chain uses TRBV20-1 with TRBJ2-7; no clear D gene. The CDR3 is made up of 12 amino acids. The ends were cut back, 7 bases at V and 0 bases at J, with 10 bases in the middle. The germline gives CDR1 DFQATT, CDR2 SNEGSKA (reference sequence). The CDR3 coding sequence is TGCAGTGTATGGAAAAGCTCCTACGAGCAGTACTTC. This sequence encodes CSVWKSSYEQYF.

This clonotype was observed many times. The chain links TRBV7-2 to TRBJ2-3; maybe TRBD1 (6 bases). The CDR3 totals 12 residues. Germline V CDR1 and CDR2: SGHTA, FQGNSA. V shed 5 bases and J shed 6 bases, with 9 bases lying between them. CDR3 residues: CASSLTGDTQYF. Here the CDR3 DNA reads TGTGCCAGCAGCCTTACAGGGGATACGCAGTATTTT. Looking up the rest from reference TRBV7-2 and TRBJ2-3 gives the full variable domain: GAGVSQSPSNKVTEKGKDVELRCDPISGHTALYWYRQSLGQGLEFLIYFQGNSAPDKSGLPSDRFSAERTGGSVSTLTIQRTQQEDSAVYLCASSLTGDTQYFGPGTRLTVL.

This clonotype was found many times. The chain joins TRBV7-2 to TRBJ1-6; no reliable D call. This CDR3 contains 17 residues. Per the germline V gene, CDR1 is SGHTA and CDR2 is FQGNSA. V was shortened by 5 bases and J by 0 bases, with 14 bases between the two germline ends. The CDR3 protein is CASSILGSSSYNSPLHF. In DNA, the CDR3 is TGTGCCAGCAGCATCCTTGGGTCGAGCTCCTATAATTCACCCCTCCACTTT.

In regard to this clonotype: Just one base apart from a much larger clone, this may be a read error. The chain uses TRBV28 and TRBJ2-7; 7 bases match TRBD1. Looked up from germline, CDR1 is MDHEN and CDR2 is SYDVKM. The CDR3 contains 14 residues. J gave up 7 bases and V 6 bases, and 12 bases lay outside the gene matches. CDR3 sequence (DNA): TGTGCCAGCAGGCCTAGGACAGGATCGCAAGAGCAGTACTTC. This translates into CASRPRTGSQEQYF.

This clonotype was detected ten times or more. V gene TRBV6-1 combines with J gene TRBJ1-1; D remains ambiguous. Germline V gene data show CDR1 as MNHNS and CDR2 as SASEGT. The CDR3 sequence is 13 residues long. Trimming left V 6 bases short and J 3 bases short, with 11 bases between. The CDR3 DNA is TGTGCCAGCAGGCCGGTCCAATACACTGAAGCTTTCTTT. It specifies CASRPVQYTEAFF.

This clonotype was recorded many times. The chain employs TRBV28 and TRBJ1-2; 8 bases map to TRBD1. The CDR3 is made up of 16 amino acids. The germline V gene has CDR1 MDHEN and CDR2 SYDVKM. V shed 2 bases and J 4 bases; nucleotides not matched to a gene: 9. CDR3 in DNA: TGTGCCAGCAGTTTAAACCTGTCAGGGGGCGTCTATGGCTACACCTTC. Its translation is CASSLNLSGGVYGYTF.

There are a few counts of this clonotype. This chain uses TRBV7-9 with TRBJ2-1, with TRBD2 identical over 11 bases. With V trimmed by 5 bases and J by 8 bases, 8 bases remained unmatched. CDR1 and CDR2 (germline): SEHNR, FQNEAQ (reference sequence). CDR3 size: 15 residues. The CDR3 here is CASSPFSGGADEQFF. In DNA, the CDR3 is TGTGCCAGCAGCCCCTTTAGCGGGGGGGCGGATGAGCAGTTCTTC.

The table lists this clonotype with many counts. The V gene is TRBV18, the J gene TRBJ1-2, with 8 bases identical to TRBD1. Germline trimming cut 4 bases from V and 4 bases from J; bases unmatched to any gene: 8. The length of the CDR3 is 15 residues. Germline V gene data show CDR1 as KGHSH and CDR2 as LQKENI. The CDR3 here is CASSQGTGDLYGYTF. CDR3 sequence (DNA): TGTGCCAGCTCACAAGGGACAGGTGATCTCTATGGCTACACCTTC.

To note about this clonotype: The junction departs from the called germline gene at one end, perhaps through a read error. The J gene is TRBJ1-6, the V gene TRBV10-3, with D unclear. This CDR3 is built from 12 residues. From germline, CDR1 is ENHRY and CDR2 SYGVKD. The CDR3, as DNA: TGTGCCATCAGTCACAGTAATTCACCCCTCAACTTT. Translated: CAISHSNSPLNF.

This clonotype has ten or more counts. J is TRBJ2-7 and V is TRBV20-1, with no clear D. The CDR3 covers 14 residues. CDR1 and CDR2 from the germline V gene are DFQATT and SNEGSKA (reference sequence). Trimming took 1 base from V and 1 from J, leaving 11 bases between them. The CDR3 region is CSARGSGSSYEQYF. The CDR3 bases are TGCAGTGCTAGAGGGTCAGGCTCGTCCTACGAGCAGTACTTC.

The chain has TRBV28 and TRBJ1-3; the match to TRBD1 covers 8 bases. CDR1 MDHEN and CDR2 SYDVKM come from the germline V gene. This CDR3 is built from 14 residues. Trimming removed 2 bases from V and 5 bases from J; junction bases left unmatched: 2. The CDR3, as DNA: TGTGCCAGCAGTTTACGACAGGGGAGAAACACCATATATTTT. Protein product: CASSLRQGRNTIYF.

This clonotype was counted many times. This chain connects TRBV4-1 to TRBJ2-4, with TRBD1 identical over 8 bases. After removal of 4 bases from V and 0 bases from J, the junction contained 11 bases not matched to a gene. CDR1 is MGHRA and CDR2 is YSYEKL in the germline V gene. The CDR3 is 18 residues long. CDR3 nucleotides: TGCGCCAGCAGCCCGGACAGGGCGAGGGGTCTAGCCAAAAACATTCAGTACTTC. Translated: CASSPDRARGLAKNIQYF.

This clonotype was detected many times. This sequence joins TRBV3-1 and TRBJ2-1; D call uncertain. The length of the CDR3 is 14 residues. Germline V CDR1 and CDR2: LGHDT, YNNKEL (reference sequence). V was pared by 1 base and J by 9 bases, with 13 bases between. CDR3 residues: CASSQGIRTGEQFF. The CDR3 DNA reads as TGTGCCAGCAGCCAAGGCATAAGGACGGGTGAGCAGTTCTTC.

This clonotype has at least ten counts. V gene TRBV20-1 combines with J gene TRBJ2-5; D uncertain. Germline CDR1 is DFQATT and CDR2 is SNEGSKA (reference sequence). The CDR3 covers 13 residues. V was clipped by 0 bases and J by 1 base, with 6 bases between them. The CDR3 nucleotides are TGCAGTGCTAGAGATTACCGCCAAGAGACCCAGTACTTC. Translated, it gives CSARDYRQETQYF.

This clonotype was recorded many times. Here the CDR3 reads CASSFLAGGPDEQFF. In DNA form, the CDR3 reads TGCGCCAGCAGCTTTCTAGCGGGGGGGCCGGATGAGCAGTTCTTC. The rearrangement joins TRBV5-1 to TRBJ2-1, with 12 positions matching TRBD2. The CDR3 totals 15 residues. V shed 2 bases, J shed 8 bases, and the junction held 5 bases outside the gene matches. Germline values: CDR1 SGHRS, CDR2 YFSETQ.

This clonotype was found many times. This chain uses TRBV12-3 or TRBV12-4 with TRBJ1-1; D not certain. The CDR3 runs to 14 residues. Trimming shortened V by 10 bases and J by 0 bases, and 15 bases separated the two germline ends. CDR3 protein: CAIRRTYMNTEAFF. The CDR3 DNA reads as TGTGCCATACGACGGACCTACATGAACACTGAAGCTTTCTTT.

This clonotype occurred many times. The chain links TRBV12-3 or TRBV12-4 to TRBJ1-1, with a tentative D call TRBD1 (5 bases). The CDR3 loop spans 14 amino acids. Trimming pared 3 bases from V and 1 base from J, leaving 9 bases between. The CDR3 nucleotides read TGTGCCAGCAGTTTGGGGGGAGGGAACACTGAAGCTTTCTTT. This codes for CASSLGGGNTEAFF.

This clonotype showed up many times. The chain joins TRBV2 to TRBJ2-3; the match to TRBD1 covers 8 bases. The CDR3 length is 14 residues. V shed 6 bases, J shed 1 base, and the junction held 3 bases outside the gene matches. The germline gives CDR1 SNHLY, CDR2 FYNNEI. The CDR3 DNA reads TGTGCCAGCAGCCTGACAGGGGGCACAGATACGCAGTATTTT. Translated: CASSLTGGTDTQYF.

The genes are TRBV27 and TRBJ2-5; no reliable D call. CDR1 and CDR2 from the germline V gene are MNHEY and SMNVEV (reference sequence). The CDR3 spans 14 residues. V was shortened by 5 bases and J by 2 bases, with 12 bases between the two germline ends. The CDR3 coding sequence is TGTGCCAGCAGTCCCTTGCCCTCTCAAGAGACCCAGTACTTC. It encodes CASSPLPSQETQYF.

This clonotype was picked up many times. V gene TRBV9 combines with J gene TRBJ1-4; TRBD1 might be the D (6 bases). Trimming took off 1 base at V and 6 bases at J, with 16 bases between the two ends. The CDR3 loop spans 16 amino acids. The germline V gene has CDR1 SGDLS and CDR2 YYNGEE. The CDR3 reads CASSVSGSTGYEKLFF. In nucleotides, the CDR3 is TGTGCCAGCAGCGTATCCGGTTCCACAGGGTATGAAAAACTGTTTTTT. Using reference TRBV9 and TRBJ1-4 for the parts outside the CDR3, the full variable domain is DSGVTQTPKHLITATGQRVTLRCSPRSGDLSVYWYQQSLDQGLQFLIQYYNGEERAKGNILERFSAQQFPDLHSELNLSSLELGDSALYFCASSVSGSTGYEKLFFGSGTQLSVL.

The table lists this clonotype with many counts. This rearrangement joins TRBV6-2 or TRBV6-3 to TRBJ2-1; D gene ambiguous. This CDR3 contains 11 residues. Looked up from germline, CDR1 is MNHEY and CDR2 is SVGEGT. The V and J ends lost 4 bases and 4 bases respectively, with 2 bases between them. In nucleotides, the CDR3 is TGTGCCAGCAGTTTTTACAATGAGCAGTTCTTC. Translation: CASSFYNEQFF.

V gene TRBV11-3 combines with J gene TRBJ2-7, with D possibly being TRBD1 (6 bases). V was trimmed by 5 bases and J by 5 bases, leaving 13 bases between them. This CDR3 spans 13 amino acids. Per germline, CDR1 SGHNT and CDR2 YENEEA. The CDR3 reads CASSTQQGHEQYF. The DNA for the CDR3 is TGTGCCAGCAGCACACAACAGGGCCACGAGCAGTACTTC.